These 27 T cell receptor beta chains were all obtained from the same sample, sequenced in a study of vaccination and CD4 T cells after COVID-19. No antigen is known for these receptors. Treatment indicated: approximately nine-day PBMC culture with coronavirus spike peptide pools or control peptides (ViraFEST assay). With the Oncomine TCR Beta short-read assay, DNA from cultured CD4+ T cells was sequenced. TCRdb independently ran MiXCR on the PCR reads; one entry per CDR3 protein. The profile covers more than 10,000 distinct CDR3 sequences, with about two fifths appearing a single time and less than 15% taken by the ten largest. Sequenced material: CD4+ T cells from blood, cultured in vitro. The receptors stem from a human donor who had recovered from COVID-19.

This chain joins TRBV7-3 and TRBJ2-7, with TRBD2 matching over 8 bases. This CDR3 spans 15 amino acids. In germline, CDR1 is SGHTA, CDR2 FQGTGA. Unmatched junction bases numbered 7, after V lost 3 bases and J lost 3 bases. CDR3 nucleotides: TGTGCCAGCAGCTTTGGTGCGGGGGGTTACTACGAGCAGTACTTC. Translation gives CASSFGAGGYYEQYF.

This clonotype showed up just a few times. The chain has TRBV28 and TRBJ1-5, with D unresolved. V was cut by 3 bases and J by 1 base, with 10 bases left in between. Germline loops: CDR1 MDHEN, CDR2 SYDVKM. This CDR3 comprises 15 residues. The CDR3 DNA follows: TGTGCCAGCAGTTTGCACCTACCGAGCAATCAGCCCCAGCATTTT. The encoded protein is CASSLHLPSNQPQHF.

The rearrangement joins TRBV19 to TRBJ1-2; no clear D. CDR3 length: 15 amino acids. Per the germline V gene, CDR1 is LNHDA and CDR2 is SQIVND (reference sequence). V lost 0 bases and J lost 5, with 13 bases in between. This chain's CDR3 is CASSIDQGQAYGYTF. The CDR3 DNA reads TGTGCCAGTAGTATAGATCAAGGGCAGGCGTATGGCTACACCTTC.

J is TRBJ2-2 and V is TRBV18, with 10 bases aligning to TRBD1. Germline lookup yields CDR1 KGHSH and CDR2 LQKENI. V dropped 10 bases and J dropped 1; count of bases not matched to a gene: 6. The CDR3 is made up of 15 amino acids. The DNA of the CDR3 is TGTGCCACCCAGGGACAGGGGATGAACACCGGGGAGCTGTTTTTT. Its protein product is CATQGQGMNTGELFF.

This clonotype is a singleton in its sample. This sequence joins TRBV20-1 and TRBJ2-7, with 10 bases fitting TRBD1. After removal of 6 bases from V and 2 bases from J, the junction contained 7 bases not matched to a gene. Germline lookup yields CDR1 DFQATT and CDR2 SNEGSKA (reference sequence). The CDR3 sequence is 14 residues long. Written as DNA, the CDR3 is TGCAGTGCAAAAAGGACAGGGGGAGCCTACGAGCAGTACTTC. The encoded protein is CSAKRTGGAYEQYF.

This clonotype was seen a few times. Here the CDR3 DNA reads TGTGCCAGCAGTCTGGGACCGGGACAGGGTTACTACGAGCAGTACTTC. Translation: CASSLGPGQGYYEQYF. The genes are TRBV28 and TRBJ2-7, with 9 bases lining up with TRBD1. Losses at the gene ends were 5 bases for V and 3 bases for J; bases not matched to a gene: 11. Germline V CDR1 and CDR2: MDHEN, SYDVKM. The CDR3 totals 16 residues.

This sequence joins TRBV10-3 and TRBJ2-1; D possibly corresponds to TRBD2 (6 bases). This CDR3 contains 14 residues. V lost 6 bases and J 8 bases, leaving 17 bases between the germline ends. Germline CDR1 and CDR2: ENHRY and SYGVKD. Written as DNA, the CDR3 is TGTGCCATCAGGGAGGAGGGCCGAACGTATGAGCAGTTCTTC. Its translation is CAIREEGRTYEQFF.

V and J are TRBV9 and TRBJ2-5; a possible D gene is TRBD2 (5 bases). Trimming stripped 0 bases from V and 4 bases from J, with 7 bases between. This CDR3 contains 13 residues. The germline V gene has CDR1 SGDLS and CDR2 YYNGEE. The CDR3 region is CASSVGRGETQYF. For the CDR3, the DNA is TGTGCCAGCAGCGTAGGACGGGGAGAGACCCAGTACTTC.

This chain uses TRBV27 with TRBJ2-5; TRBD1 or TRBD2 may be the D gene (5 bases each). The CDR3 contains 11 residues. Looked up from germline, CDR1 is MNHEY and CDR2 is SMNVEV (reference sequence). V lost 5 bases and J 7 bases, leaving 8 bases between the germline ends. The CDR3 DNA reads TGTGCCAGCAGTCAAGGGACGACCCAGTACTTC. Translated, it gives CASSQGTTQYF.

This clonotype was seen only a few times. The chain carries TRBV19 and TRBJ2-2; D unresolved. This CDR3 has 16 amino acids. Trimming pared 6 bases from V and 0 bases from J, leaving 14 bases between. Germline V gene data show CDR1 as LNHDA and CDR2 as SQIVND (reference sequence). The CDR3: CASRLSRGANTGELFF. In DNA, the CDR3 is TGTGCCAGTAGGCTATCACGTGGGGCGAACACCGGGGAGCTGTTTTTT.

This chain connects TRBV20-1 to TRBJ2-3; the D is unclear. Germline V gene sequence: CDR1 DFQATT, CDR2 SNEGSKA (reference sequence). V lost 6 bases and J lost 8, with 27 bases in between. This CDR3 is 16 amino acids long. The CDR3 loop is CSALPAGYITRVTQYF. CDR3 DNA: TGCAGTGCCCTCCCCGCAGGCTACATAACACGGGTTACGCAGTATTTT.

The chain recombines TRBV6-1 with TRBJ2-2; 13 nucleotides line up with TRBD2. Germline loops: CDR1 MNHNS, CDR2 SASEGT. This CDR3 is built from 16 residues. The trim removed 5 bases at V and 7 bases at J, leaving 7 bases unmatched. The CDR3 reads CASSRGLAGAFGELFF. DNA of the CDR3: TGTGCCAGCAGTAGAGGACTAGCGGGAGCTTTCGGGGAGCTGTTTTTT.

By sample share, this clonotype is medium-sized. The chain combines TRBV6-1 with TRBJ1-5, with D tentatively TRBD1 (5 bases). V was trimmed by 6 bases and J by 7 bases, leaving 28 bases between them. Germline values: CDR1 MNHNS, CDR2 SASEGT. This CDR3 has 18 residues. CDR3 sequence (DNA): TGTGCCAGCAGCCACTACCCCCAAGGGACTAGCATCCCGCAGCCCCAGCATTTT. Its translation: CASSHYPQGTSIPQPQHF.

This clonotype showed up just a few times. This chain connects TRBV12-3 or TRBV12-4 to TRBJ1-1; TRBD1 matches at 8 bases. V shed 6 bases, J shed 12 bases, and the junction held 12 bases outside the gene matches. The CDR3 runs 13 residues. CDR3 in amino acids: CASSSIQGAGSFF. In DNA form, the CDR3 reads TGTGCCAGCAGCTCAATCCAGGGGGCCGGATCTTTCTTT.

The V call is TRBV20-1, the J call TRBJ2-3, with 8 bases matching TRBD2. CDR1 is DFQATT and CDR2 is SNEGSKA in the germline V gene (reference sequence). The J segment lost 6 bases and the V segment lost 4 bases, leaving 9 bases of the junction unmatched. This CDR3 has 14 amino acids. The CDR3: CSANLREGRDTQYF. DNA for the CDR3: TGCAGTGCTAACCTCCGGGAGGGCCGGGATACGCAGTATTTT.

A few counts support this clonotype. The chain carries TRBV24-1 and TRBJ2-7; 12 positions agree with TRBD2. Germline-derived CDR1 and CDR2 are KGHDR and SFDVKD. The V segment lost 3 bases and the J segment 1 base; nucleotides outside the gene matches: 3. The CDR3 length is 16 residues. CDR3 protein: CATSDSGLAGSYEQYF. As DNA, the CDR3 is TGTGCCACCAGTGATAGCGGACTAGCGGGGTCCTACGAGCAGTACTTC.

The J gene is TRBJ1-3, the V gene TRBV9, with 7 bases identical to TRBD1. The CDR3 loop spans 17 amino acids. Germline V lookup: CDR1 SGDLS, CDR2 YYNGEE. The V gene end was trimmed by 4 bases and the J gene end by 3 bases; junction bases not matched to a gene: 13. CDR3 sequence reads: CASSPRTGSGSGNTIYF. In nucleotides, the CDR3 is TGTGCCAGCAGCCCAAGGACAGGTAGTGGGAGTGGAAACACCATATATTTT.

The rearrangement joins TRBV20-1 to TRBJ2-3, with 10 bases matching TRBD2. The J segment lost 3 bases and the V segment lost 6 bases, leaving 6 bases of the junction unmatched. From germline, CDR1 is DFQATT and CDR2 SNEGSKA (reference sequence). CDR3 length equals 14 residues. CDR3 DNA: TGCAGTGCCGCGGTAGCGGGAGGAACAGATACGCAGTATTTT. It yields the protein CSAAVAGGTDTQYF.

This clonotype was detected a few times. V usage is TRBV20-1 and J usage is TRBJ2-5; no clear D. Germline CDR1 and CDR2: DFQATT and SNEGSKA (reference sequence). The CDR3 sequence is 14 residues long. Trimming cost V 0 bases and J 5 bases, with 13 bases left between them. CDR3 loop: CSARDPRIRETQYF. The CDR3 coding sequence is TGCAGTGCTAGAGATCCGAGAATCCGGGAGACCCAGTACTTC.

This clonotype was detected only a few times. CDR3 DNA: TGCAGTGCTAGAGCCCCAGGGGGGGAGACCCAGTACTTC. Protein: CSARAPGGETQYF. This sequence joins TRBV20-1 and TRBJ2-5, with a tentative D call TRBD1 (7 bases). Per germline, CDR1 DFQATT and CDR2 SNEGSKA (reference sequence). Trimming shortened V by 1 base and J by 5 bases, and 11 bases separated the two germline ends. CDR3 length: 13 amino acids.

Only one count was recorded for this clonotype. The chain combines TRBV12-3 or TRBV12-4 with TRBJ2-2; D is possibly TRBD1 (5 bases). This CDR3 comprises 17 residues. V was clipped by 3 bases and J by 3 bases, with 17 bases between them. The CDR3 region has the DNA TGTGCCAGCAGTTTCAAAGGGGCCACCCGTGACACCGGGGAGCTGTTTTTT. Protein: CASSFKGATRDTGELFF.

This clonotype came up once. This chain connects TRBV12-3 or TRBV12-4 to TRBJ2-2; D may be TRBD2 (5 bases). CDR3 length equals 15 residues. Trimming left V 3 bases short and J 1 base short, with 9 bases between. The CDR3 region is CASSLMDLNTGELFF. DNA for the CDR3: TGTGCCAGCAGTTTGATGGACTTGAACACCGGGGAGCTGTTTTTT.

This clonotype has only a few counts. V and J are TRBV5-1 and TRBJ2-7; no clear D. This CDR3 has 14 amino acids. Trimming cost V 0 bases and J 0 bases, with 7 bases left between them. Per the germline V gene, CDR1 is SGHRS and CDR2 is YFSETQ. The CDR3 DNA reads TGCGCCAGCAGCTTGGAGGTGCCCTCCTACGAGCAGTACTTC. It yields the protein CASSLEVPSYEQYF.

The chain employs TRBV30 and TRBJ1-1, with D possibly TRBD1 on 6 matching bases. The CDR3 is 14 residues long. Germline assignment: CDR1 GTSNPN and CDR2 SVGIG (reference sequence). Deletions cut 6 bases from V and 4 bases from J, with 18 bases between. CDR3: CACPGDTLLTEAFF. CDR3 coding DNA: TGTGCCTGCCCCGGGGACACACTGCTCACTGAAGCTTTCTTT.

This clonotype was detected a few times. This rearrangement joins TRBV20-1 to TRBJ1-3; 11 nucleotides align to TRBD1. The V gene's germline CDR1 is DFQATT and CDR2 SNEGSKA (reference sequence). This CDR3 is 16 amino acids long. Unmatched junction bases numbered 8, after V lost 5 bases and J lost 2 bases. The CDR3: CSAPLGGQGAGNTIYF. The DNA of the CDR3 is TGCAGTGCTCCCTTGGGGGGACAGGGGGCTGGAAACACCATATATTTT.

The CDR3 sequence is CASSVDTGGNTIYF. The CDR3 DNA reads TGTGCCAGCAGTGTCGACACGGGTGGAAACACCATATATTTT. V gene TRBV28 combines with J gene TRBJ1-3; D is ambiguous. The germline V gene has CDR1 MDHEN and CDR2 SYDVKM. CDR3 length equals 14 residues. V shed 5 bases and J shed 3 bases, with 11 bases lying between them.

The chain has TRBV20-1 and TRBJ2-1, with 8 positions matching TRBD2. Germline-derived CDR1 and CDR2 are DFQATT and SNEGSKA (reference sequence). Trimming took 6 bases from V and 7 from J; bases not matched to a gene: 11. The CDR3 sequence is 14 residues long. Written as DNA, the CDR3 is TGCAGTGCCCTCAGGGCGGGAGGAAGAAATGAGCAGTTCTTC. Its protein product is CSALRAGGRNEQFF.